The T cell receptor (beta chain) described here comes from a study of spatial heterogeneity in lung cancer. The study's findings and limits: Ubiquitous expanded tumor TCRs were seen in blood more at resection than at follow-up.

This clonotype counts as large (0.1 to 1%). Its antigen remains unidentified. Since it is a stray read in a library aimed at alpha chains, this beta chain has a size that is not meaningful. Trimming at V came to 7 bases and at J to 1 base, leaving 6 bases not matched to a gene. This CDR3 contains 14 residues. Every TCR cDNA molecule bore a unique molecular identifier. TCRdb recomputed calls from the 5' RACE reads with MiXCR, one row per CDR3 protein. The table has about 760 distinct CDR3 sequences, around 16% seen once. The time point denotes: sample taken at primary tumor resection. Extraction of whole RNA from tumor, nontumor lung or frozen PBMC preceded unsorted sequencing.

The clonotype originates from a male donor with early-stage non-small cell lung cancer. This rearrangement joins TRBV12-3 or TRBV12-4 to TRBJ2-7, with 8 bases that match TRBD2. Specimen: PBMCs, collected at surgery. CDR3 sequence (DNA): TGTGCCAGCACCCCGGGAGGGGGATCCTACGAGCAGTACTTC. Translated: CASTPGGGSYEQYF.